The 13 T cell receptor beta chains presented below share a single source sample, sequenced in a study of shared clonotypes between healthy human individuals. Sequenced by immunoSEQ multiplex PCR; TCRdb stores in-frame clones only, minus some. Of 600,000 to 800,000 clones listed, roughly two thirds are singletons. The sequencing sample was made of memory CD4+ T cells sorted from blood. The sample's subset: CD45RA-negative fraction. These receptor sequences come from a young woman in good health.

Details on this clone: Within the sample, other DNA sequences also encode this same CDR3. The chain carries TRBV27 and TRBJ2-5; D is perhaps TRBD1 (7 bases). This CDR3 contains 14 residues. Germline-derived CDR1 and CDR2 are MNHEY and SMNVEV (reference sequence). Deletions cut 5 bases from V and 5 bases from J, with 15 bases between. In DNA form, the CDR3 reads TGTGCCAGCAGTCTCCAGGGGGGTCGGGAGACCCAGTACTTC. This translates into CASSLQGGRETQYF.

On this clone itself: This could be a read error, since a much larger clone is one nucleotide away. The chain uses TRBV21-1 and TRBJ2-3; the D call in the table, TRBD2, was not verified against the DNA. TRBV21-1 is noted as a pseudogene. This CDR3 spans 11 amino acids. The CDR3 sequence: CASTYTDTQYF. The CDR3 bases are TGTGCCAGCACTTACACAGATACGCAGTATTTT.

The rearrangement uses TRBV5-1 and TRBJ2-2; no clear D. With 9 bases removed from V and 0 bases from J, the gap between germline ends came to 15 bases. The germline V gene has CDR1 SGHRS and CDR2 YFSETQ. The CDR3 is made up of 15 amino acids. CDR3 loop: CATSIGPTNTGELFF. CDR3 bases: TGCGCCACCTCAATTGGACCCACGAACACCGGGGAGCTGTTTTTT.

This sequence joins TRBV5-1 and TRBJ1-1; 7 bases align to TRBD1. The germline CDR1 and CDR2 sequences are SGHRS and YFSETQ. V dropped 4 bases and J dropped 1; count of bases not matched to a gene: 7. The CDR3 is made up of 15 amino acids. The CDR3 reads CASSLTGVANTEAFF. For the CDR3, the DNA is TGCGCCAGCAGCCTCACAGGGGTGGCGAACACTGAAGCTTTCTTT.

The rearrangement joins TRBV18 to TRBJ1-2; 7 nucleotides agree with TRBD1. Germline CDR1 reads KGHSH; CDR2 reads LQKENI. V dropped 2 bases and J dropped 4; count of bases not matched to a gene: 7. The CDR3 extends over 15 amino acids. The CDR3 loop reads CASSPMGTASYGYTF. The CDR3 nucleotides are TGTGCCAGCTCACCAATGGGGACAGCCAGCTATGGCTACACCTTC.

This clone was found a few times. The chain joins TRBV2 to TRBJ1-1; no clear D gene. The CDR3 is 15 amino acids. V lost 2 bases and J 3 bases, leaving 13 bases between the germline ends. Germline lookup yields CDR1 SNHLY and CDR2 FYNNEI. CDR3 sequence (DNA): TGTGCCAGCAGTGAACCGGAGAGCAGAGACACTGAAGCTTTCTTT. Protein sequence: CASSEPESRDTEAFF.

This chain joins TRBV7-6 and TRBJ2-1; tentatively, D is TRBD2 (6 bases). This CDR3 is built from 16 residues. V lost 0 bases, J lost 0 bases, and 9 bases lay in between. CDR1 is SGHVS, CDR2 FNYEAQ, per germline. Written as DNA, the CDR3 is TGTGCCAGCAGCTTAGCGACGGGAGCCTCCTACAATGAGCAGTTCTTC. This translates into CASSLATGASYNEQFF.

CDR3 DNA: TGCAGCGTTGCCCCTCTGGCAGACAATGAGCAGTTCTTC. Encoded protein: CSVAPLADNEQFF. The gene calls are TRBV29-1 and TRBJ2-1; D gene unclear. Germline values: CDR1 SQVTM, CDR2 ANQGSEA. Trimming stripped 4 bases from V and 5 bases from J, with 12 bases between. The CDR3 is made up of 13 amino acids.

On this clone: The sample has other DNA sequences that encode this CDR3 too. The chain uses TRBV18 and TRBJ2-7; a possible D gene is TRBD1 (6 bases). With 3 bases removed from V and 5 bases from J, the gap between germline ends came to 11 bases. CDR3 size: 13 residues. Germline values: CDR1 KGHSH, CDR2 LQKENI. The CDR3 bases are TGTGCCAGCTCACCGAACCGGGACAACGAGCAGTACTTC. It yields the protein CASSPNRDNEQYF.

This clone occurred a few times. This chain uses TRBV4-2 with TRBJ2-1; 9 nucleotides line up with TRBD2. Trimming cost V 4 bases and J 7 bases; bases outside gene matches: 23. CDR1 LGHNA and CDR2 YNFKEQ come from the germline V gene. There are 20 residues in the CDR3. The CDR3 spells CASSRNPIAAIAGEGNEQFF. The CDR3 DNA reads TGTGCCAGCAGCCGTAATCCCATCGCTGCTATAGCGGGAGAAGGTAATGAGCAGTTCTTC.

This clone has just one count. V gene TRBV30 combines with J gene TRBJ1-4; D is unresolved. Germline lookup yields CDR1 GTSNPN and CDR2 SVGIG (reference sequence). There are 13 residues in the CDR3. Trimming pared 8 bases from V and 3 bases from J, leaving 13 bases between. This CDR3 reads CATDGFSNEKLFF. Here the CDR3 DNA reads TGTGCCACCGATGGGTTTTCTAATGAAAAACTGTTTTTT.

The chain uses TRBV21-1 and TRBJ2-7; the table's D call TRBD2 went unverified against the DNA. TRBV21-1 is termed a pseudogene. CDR3 length equals 13 residues. The CDR3 loop is CASSRGLALEQYF. CDR3 in DNA: TGTGCCAGCAGCAGGGGACTAGCTCTCGAGCAGTACTTC.

The chain has TRBV28 and TRBJ1-4, with D perhaps TRBD1 (5 bases). This CDR3 spans 15 amino acids. Germline values: CDR1 MDHEN, CDR2 SYDVKM. V lost 2 bases to trimming and J lost 8 bases, with 15 bases between them. The CDR3: CASSLSGQGREKLFF. CDR3 nucleotide sequence: TGTGCCAGCAGTTTAAGCGGGCAGGGTAGGGAAAAACTGTTTTTT.